This T cell receptor beta chain was observed in a study of cytomegalovirus exposure and HLA in healthy donors (dated by TCRdb to about 2017). For the wider study: In an earlier analysis of several hundred of the donors, approximately 300 Gb of sequence data and 120 million or so unique TCR beta sequences from about 190 million T cells were reported. A later analysis re-analyzed previously published TCR beta repertoires from 666 donors and added high-resolution HLA genotyping to study TCR occurrence patterns. The study aimed to test whether signatures of past pathogen exposure could be identified by cataloging public T cell receptors. To decide whether each TCR beta V gene segment behaved as functional or pseudogenic, an earlier analysis of some 580 of the donors relied on high-throughput TCR beta sequencing. Among some 410 genotyped donors of the cohort, an average of about 240,000 unique TCR beta nucleotide sequences were sequenced per donor, roughly 20% of them non-productive. The number of donors typed differed by locus, with roughly 629-640 for A, B, C, DRB1 and DQB1, approximately 500 for DQA1, approximately 570 for DPA1, and around 450 for DPB1. All discovery cohort repertoires had been generated on a single sequencing platform. Rather than using new phenotypic data, the later analysis identified candidate immune exposures from TCR beta sequences and from how often those sequences occurred across donors. The study used immunosequencing to profile the T cell repertoires of 600 to 850 subjects and linked those repertoires to cytomegalovirus serostatus. A later genetic analysis used genome-wide SNP genotypes for about 65% of the roughly 700 donors, treating that subset as a discovery cohort. Of the approximately 370 genotyped donors, 75% to 85% were placed in the genetic ancestry cluster associated with self-reported Caucasian donors. Roughly 320 gigabases of sequencing data and roughly 80 million unique TCR sequences made up an early release that covered approximately 700 HLA-typed donors. To predict cytomegalovirus infection status, the study brought together high-throughput TCR immunosequencing, statistical association of individual TCRs with disease status, and machine learning. Donor age, sex, ethnicity and CMV serostatus were compiled alongside the repertoire data. HLA typing included class I and class II loci at four-digit resolution. A few DR-DQ haplotypes were treated as single units for association and clustering because of strong linkage in the cohort. Along with the roughly 670-subject first cohort, a separate validation cohort of over a hundred different subjects was used.

For this clone: No antigen is known for it. The record has no base qualities; no much larger clone is one base away.

Beyond this particular receptor, the publication reports: Across donors, most TCR sequences were observed very rarely, whereas some public TCRs were present in many individuals. A later analysis associated 15,000 to 20,000 TCR beta sequences with specific HLA alleles at a false discovery rate of 0.05. Linkage disequilibrium might explain the correlated functional status among segregating V segments, but an unknown experimental factor could not be ruled out. Because the 87-base-pair reads could not distinguish some IMGT-functional V segments, including TRBV6-2 and TRBV6-3, those segments were excluded. This cohort had only TCR beta chains sequenced, and the lack of alpha or paired-chain data limited which features could be detected. In a later genetic analysis, fewer N-insertions in productive TCRs were reported among donors in an Asian-associated ancestry cluster than the roughly 670-donor mean. A later analysis found that TCR association rates varied across HLA loci, with DRB1 alleles showing the most associated TCRs and HLA-C alleles the fewest. For the cohort, immune exposure information was limited to CMV serostatus. Broadly in line with IMGT annotations, most TCR beta V segments showed up in productive rearrangements about 90% or about 30% of the time in an earlier analysis of around 600 of the donors. The authors suggested that the approach could potentially be extended to other disease states and immunological phenotypes. Because counts were too low, around 17 rarely observed V segments, including chromosome 9 orphons, were left out of the earlier analysis of 500 to 750 of the donors. Because HLA typing was unavailable for some donors at each locus, only the typed subset was used in association tests. According to a later analysis, parvovirus B19, influenza, CMV and Epstein-Barr virus appeared linked to several top co-occurrence clusters. In a later analysis, HLA-associated TCR beta chains were found to be more clonally expanded and to have lower generation probabilities than equally common non-associated chains. Roughly uniform sequencing depth across donors was assumed in presence/absence analyses, although this assumption may not hold. In vitro tests confirmed that a few of the cytomegalovirus-associated TCR beta chains recognize cytomegalovirus antigens. In the study, approximately 160 TCR beta chains were listed as associated with cytomegalovirus. V-gene and J-gene trimming of TCR beta chains was associated with a missense DCLRE1C variant in a later genetic analysis, and the association was replicated in an independent cohort. The classifier was reported to diagnose cytomegalovirus status with high specificity and sensitivity in both the original and validation cohorts. The sequencing pipeline was judged likely to have produced a cluster of highly shared sequence variants as a technical artifact. When HLA alleles, especially DR and DQ, strongly co-occurred, TCR associations were difficult to assign to individual alleles. A further reported finding was that TCR beta sequences accurately predicted the HLA-A and HLA-B alleles for most subjects in the first cohort. According to a later analysis, most CMV-associated TCR beta chains appeared to be HLA-restricted, and the HLA associations seemed to be driven largely by CMV exposure.

The CDR3 measures 16 amino acids from cysteine to phenylalanine. The CDR3 DNA has 48 bases and is translated from base 1. The germline V gene supplies CDR1 SNHLY and CDR2 FYNNEI. V trim: 7 bases; J trim: 0 bases; unmatched bases: 7. The cohort comprised around 700 healthy bone marrow donors. All cohort members were sampled while nominally healthy, although unrecorded immune exposures were likely present. The donor tested CMV seronegative, placing the donor among the roughly 350 seronegative members of the cohort. A peripheral blood sample was collected from each donor, and TCR beta sequencing was performed on peripheral blood mononuclear cells. Genomic DNA extraction from the blood cell samples was performed with the Qiagen DNeasy Blood Extraction Kit. Library method: the immunoSEQ multiplex PCR assay. For the multiplex PCR, a mixture combining 60 forward primers for TCR Vbeta segments and 13 reverse primers for TCR Jbeta segments was used. Amplification of the CDR3 region of rearranged TCR beta genes was performed with a multiplex PCR assay on genomic DNA. The Illumina HiSeq System was used to sequence the amplified TCR beta libraries as 87-base-pair reads. From the authors' description of their analysis: A later analysis counted 65 million to 90 million unique TCR beta chains across the 666 repertoires, and some 11 million of these chains were shared by at least two donors. Raw reads were error-corrected and collapsed into unique sequences by a nearest-neighbor algorithm in which closely related sequences were merged to remove PCR and sequencing errors. Alignment of CDR3 sequences to IMGT reference sequences was used to assign V, D and J gene segments. For a sequence to be retained, at least a six-nucleotide match to both a V gene segment and a J gene segment was required. Rearrangements were classified as productive when the CDR3 lacked stop codons and remained in frame with V and J, and all other rearrangements were classified as non-productive. Following IMGT convention, CDR3 was defined as the stretch from the second conserved V-encoded cysteine to the conserved J-encoded phenylalanine. The earlier analysis of about 590 of the donors excluded sequences that lacked an unambiguous match to a single V gene segment. An earlier analysis of 587 of the donors called V segments functional above 56.7% productive rearrangements and segregating when the between-donor standard deviation exceeded 5%. A statistical classification framework was built to diagnose cytomegalovirus status from the catalog of TCR beta chain sequences. In a later analysis, V and J genes were assigned by comparing TCR nucleotide sequences against IMGT/GENE-DB human TR gene sequences. Using the TCRdist pipeline, a later analysis assigned CDR3 sequences along with most-parsimonious VDJ recombination scenarios. A later analysis defined each TCR beta chain by its CDR3 amino acid sequence plus V-gene family, and excluded reads lacking a unique V-gene family. As a way to deal with suspected cross-contamination and a sequencing artifact, a later analysis dropped under 600 nucleotide sequences that were highly shared and had low generation probability. In a later analysis, a clonal expansion index was calculated for each public chain from normalized within-repertoire ranks of inferred template counts. Generation probabilities in a later analysis came from a VDJ recombination model fitted to out-of-frame rearrangements, and those results were checked against IGoR. In a later analysis, hypergeometric tests were used to score TCR-TCR, TCR-HLA and TCR-CMV co-occurrence, with a repertoire-size bias correction applied to TCR pairs. A later analysis estimated false discovery rates by permuting HLA or CMV assignments 20 times. A later analysis grouped co-occurring TCRs with DBSCAN, adding TCRdist sequence similarity when clustering within HLA-allele-positive subsets. For co-occurrence clustering, repertoires with fewer than 30,000 or more than 120,000 public chains were excluded, along with several repertoires with anomalous nucleotide sharing. TCRdb stores this immuneACCESS table with in-frame sequences only. Part of the clones is absent; in the studies checked, under half of the shortfall reflects unresolved V genes, and no reason is known for the rest. From that table come the V and J calls and clone size; the DNA was used to work out D and trimming. A total of about 73,000 clones appear in this sample, around 82% of them only once. 1.1% of the sample rests with the top ten.

Sequencing was done on a sample of PBMCs. This clonotype was sampled from a male donor in good health and CMV-seronegative. The rearranged segments are TRBV2 and TRBJ2-3; 10 middle bases align to TRBD2. This receptor carries the CDR3 CASNPRTSGSTDTQYF. The nucleotide sequence is given as TGTGCCAGCAACCCAAGGACTAGCGGTAGCACAGATACGCAGTATTTT. Joined to the reference TRBV2 and TRBJ2-3 proteins, this CDR3 gives the full variable domain: EPEVTQTPSHQVTQMGQEVILRCVPISNHLYFYWYRQILGQKVEFLVSFYNNEISEKSEIFDDQFSVERPDGSNFTLKIRSTKLEDSAMYFCASNPRTSGSTDTQYFGPGTRLTVL.